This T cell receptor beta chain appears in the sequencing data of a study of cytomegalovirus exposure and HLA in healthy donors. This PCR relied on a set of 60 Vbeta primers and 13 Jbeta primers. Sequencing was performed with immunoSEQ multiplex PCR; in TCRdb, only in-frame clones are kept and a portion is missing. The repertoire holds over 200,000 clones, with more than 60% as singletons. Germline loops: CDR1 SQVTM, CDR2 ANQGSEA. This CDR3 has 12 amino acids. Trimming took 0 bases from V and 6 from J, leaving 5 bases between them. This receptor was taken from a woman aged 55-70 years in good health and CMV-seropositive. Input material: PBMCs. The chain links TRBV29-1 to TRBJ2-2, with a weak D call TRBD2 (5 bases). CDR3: CSVEEEAGELFF. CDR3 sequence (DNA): TGCAGCGTTGAAGAGGAGGCCGGGGAGCTGTTTTTT.